A selection of T cell receptor beta chains follows, all from one sample in a study of cytomegalovirus exposure and HLA in healthy donors. TCRdb's copy holds only in-frame clones and misses some; the assay was immunoSEQ multiplex PCR. The sample holds under 200,000 clones. The sample was PBMCs. Receptors were obtained from a man younger than 40 in good health and CMV-seronegative. CDR3s include the opening cysteine and the closing phenylalanine or tryptophan. D genes are given only for firm matches.

J gene | D gene | V gene | CDR3 length | CDR3 protein | CDR3 DNA
TRBJ2-1 | TRBD2 | TRBV7-2 | 15 | CASSLALADNNEQFF | TGTGCCAGCAGCTTAGCGCTAGCGGATAACAATGAGCAGTTCTTC
TRBJ2-7 | - | TRBV5-1 | 11 | CASSPPYEQYF | TGCGCCAGCAGCCCTCCCTACGAGCAGTACTTC
TRBJ1-2 | TRBD1 | TRBV19 | 17 | CASSFDRTGQANYGYTF | TGTGCCAGTAGCTTTGACAGAACGGGACAGGCCAACTATGGCTACACCTTC
TRBJ2-5 | TRBD2 | TRBV5-1 | 18 | CASSLGPGLAGGVETQYF | TGCGCCAGCAGCTTGGGCCCTGGACTAGCGGGAGGAGTGGAGACCCAGTACTTC
TRBJ2-6 | - | TRBV6-1 | 17 | CASSEASVDSGANVLTF | TGTGCCAGCAGTGAAGCATCCGTAGACTCTGGGGCCAACGTCCTGACTTTC
TRBJ2-1 | - | TRBV27 | 14 | CASSGGRNYNEQFF | TGTGCCAGCAGCGGAGGGCGTAACTACAATGAGCAGTTCTTC
TRBJ1-1 | - | TRBV5-8 | 14 | CASSHLQETTEAFF | TGTGCCAGCAGCCACCTACAGGAAACCACTGAAGCTTTCTTT
TRBJ2-3 | TRBD2 | TRBV7-9 | 16 | CASSSLAGGGTDTQYF | TGTGCCAGCAGCTCACTAGCGGGGGGGGGCACAGATACGCAGTATTTT
TRBJ2-7 | TRBD2 | TRBV28 | 12 | CASKRESYEQYF | TGTGCCAGCAAGCGGGAATCCTACGAGCAGTACTTC
TRBJ2-7 | - | TRBV27 | 14 | CASSLERRGYEQYF | TGTGCCAGCAGTTTAGAAAGAAGGGGCTACGAGCAGTACTTC
TRBJ2-7 | - | TRBV7-2 | 17 | CASSLALRGTLPYEQYF | TGTGCCAGCAGCTTAGCGTTAAGGGGAACACTCCCCTACGAGCAGTACTTC
TRBJ2-1 | TRBD2 | TRBV5-1 | 19 | CASSSLGSGRTNSYNEQFF | TGCGCCAGCAGCTCCCTGGGTAGCGGGAGGACCAACTCCTACAATGAGCAGTTCTTC
TRBJ2-3 | - | TRBV11-2 | 15 | CASSYDGGGTDTQYF | TGTGCCAGCAGCTACGACGGGGGTGGAACAGATACGCAGTATTTT
TRBJ1-5 | TRBD1 | TRBV2 | 14 | CASSRQGLLQPQHF | TGTGCCAGCAGCAGACAGGGTTTGCTTCAGCCCCAGCATTTT
TRBJ1-1 | TRBD1 | TRBV19 | 14 | CASSDRGLGTEAFF | TGTGCCAGTAGTGACAGGGGATTGGGGACTGAAGCTTTCTTT
TRBJ2-7 | - | TRBV10-2 | 14 | CASSERVRGFEQYF | TGCGCCAGCAGTGAAAGAGTGAGGGGGTTCGAGCAGTACTTC
TRBJ1-5 | - | TRBV19 | 14 | CASSIGYESQPQHF | TGTGCCAGTAGTATAGGATATGAAAGCCAGCCCCAGCATTTT
TRBJ1-6 | TRBD1 | TRBV30 | 17 | CAWSRDRGAGYNSPLHF | TGTGCCTGGAGTAGGGACAGGGGCGCTGGCTATAATTCACCCCTCCACTTT